Included here is one T cell receptor (beta chain) sequence, with context. As yet, its antigen is unknown. The data were taken from a study of somatic mutations in cytotoxic T cells in rheumatoid arthritis. Overall study context: Flow-sorting brought some V beta antibody-stained T-cell populations to nearly 100% purity, V beta1+ cells sequenced for TCRB among them. General observations from the study: The study found CD8+ clonality increased with age in rheumatoid arthritis patients, not healthy controls.

Sequencing used immunoSEQ multiplex PCR; TCRdb keeps in-frame clones, though not all of them. The profile shows some 20,000 clones, around 84% of them singletons. Once isolated by positive magnetic bead selection, the CD4+ and CD8+ cells had their purity checked by flow cytometry. Input material: CD8+ T cells sorted from blood. The sequence was collected from a woman in her forties or fifties in good health.

DNA for the CDR3: TGTGCCAGCAGCCCGACCGACAGTTTGTATGGCTACACCTTC. Its translation is CASSPTDSLYGYTF. This chain links TRBV11-2 with TRBJ1-2; TRBD1 is a possible D gene (5 bases). Germline V gene lookup returns CDR1 SGHAT and CDR2 FQNNGV. V lost 5 bases to trimming and J lost 5 bases, with 15 bases between them. The CDR3 loop spans 14 amino acids. The full variable domain, completed using reference TRBV11-2 and TRBJ1-2, is EAGVAQSPRYKIIEKRQSVAFWCNPISGHATLYWYQQILGQGPKLLIQFQNNGVVDDSQLPKDRFSAERLKGVDSTLKIQPAKLEDSAVYLCASSPTDSLYGYTFGSGTRLTVV.